Following are 2 T cell receptor beta chains from one sample sequenced in a study of T cell responses to AZD1222 COVID-19 vaccine. Sequencing used immunoSEQ multiplex PCR; TCRdb keeps in-frame clones, though not all of them. The sample yields 120,000 or so clones, over 70% seen once. The sequencing used peripheral blood, collected on day 0 of AZD1222 vaccination. The receptors here all came from an adult in good health.

The chain uses TRBV2 and TRBJ1-5, with unresolved D. Germline CDR1 reads SNHLY; CDR2 reads FYNNEI. The ends were cut back, 4 bases at V and 6 bases at J, with 7 bases in the middle. The CDR3 spans 12 residues. Here the CDR3 DNA reads TGTGCCAGCAGTGGGTCCCGTCAGCCCCAGCATTTT. Translated, it gives CASSGSRQPQHF.

The chain employs TRBV4-2 and TRBJ2-7, with TRBD2 matching 8 bases. This CDR3 is built from 17 residues. With 1 base clipped from V and 7 bases from J, the junction kept 15 bases outside the gene matches. The germline CDR1 and CDR2 sequences are LGHNA and YNFKEQ. The chain's CDR3 is CASSQARSGSLVWEQYF. DNA of the CDR3: TGTGCCAGCAGCCAAGCTAGGAGCGGGAGCCTTGTCTGGGAGCAGTACTTC.